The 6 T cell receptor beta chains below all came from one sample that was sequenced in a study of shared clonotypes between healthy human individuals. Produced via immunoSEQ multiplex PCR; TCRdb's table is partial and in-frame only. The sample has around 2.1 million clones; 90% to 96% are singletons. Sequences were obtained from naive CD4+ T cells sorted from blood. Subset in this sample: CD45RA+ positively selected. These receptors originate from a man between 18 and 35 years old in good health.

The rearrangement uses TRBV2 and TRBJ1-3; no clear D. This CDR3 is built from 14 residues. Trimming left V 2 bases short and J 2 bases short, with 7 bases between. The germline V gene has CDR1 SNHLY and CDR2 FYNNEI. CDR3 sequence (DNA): TGTGCCAGCAGTGAAACGGGGACTGGAAACACCATATATTTT. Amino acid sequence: CASSETGTGNTIYF. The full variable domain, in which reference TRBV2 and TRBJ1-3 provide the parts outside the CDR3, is EPEVTQTPSHQVTQMGQEVILRCVPISNHLYFYWYRQILGQKVEFLVSFYNNEISEKSEIFDDQFSVERPDGSNFTLKIRSTKLEDSAMYFCASSETGTGNTIYFGEGSWLTVV.

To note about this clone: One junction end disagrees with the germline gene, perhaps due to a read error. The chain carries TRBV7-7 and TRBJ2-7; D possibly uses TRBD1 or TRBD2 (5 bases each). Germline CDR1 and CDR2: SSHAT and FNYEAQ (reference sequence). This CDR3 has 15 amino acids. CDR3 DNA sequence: TGTGCTAGCAGCTTAGCGCAAGGGGCCGGCTACGAGCAGTACTTC. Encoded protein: CASSLAQGAGYEQYF.

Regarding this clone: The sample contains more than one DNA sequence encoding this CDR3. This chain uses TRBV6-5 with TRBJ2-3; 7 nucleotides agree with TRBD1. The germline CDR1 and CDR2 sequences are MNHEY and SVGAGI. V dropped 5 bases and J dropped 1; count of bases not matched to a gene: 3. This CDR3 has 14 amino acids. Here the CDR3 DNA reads TGTGCCAGCAGTACTGGACAGGGCACAGATACGCAGTATTTT. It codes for CASSTGQGTDTQYF.

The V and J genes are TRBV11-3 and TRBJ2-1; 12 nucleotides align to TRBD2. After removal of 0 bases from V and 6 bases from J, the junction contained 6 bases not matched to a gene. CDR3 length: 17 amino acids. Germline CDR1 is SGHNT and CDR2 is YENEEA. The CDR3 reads CASSLDGLAGGLNEQFF. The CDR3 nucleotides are TGTGCCAGCAGCTTAGATGGGCTAGCGGGGGGGCTCAATGAGCAGTTCTTC.

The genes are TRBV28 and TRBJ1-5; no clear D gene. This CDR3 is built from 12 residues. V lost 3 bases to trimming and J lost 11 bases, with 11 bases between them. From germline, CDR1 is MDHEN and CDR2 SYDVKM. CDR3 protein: CASSFPQVSQHF. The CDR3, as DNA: TGTGCCAGCAGTTTTCCCCAAGTGTCCCAGCATTTT.

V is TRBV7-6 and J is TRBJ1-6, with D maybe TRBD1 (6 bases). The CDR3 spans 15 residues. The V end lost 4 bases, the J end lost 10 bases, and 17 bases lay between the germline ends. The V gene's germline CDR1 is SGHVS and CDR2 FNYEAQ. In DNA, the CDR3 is TGTGCCAGCAGCTCGAGTTCTTCAGGGGCCTCACCCCTCCACTTT. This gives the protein CASSSSSSGASPLHF. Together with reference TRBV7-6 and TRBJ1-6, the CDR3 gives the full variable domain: GAGVSQSPRYKVTKRGQDVALRCDPISGHVSLYWYRQALGQGPEFLTYFNYEAQQDKSGLPNDRFSAERPEGSISTLTIQRTEQRDSAMYRCASSSSSSGASPLHFGNGTRLTVT.